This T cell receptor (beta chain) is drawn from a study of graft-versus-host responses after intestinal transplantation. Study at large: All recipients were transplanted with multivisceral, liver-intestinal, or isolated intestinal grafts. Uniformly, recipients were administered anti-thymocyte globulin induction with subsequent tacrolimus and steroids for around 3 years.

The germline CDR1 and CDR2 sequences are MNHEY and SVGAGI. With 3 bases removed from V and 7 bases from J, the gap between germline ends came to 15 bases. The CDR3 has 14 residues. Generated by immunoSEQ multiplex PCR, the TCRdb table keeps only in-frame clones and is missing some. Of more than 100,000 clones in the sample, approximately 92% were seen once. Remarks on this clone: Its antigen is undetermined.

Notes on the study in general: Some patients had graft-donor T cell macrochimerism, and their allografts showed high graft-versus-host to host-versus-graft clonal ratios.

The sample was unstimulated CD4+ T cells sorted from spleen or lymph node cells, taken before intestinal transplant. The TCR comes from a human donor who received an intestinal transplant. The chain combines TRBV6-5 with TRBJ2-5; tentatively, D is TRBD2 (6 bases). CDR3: CASSYSLAIRTQYF. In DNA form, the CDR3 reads TGTGCCAGCAGTTATTCCCTAGCGATCAGGACCCAGTACTTC.